This T cell receptor (beta chain) was retrieved from a study of cytomegalovirus exposure and HLA in healthy donors. Use of 60 Vbeta and 13 Jbeta primers characterized the PCR. TCRdb's table, derived via immunoSEQ multiplex PCR, lists solely in-frame clones and lacks some. The sample consists of 100,000 to 140,000 clones, around 69% of them appearing once. Notes on this clone: As yet, its antigen is unknown.

Points from the study as a whole: For most subjects, TCR beta sequences were reported to predict HLA-A and HLA-B alleles with accuracy.

CDR3 length equals 13 residues. The ends were cut back, 5 bases at V and 2 bases at J, with 11 bases in the middle. Germline V CDR1 and CDR2: SGHTS, YDEGEE. This sequence joins TRBV5-8 and TRBJ2-7; D is perhaps TRBD1 (6 bases). The sample taken for sequencing was PBMCs. The sequence came from a man younger than 35 in good health and CMV-seronegative. The CDR3 DNA reads as TGTGCCAGCAGAGTACAGGGAACCTACGAGCAGTACTTC. This encodes CASRVQGTYEQYF.